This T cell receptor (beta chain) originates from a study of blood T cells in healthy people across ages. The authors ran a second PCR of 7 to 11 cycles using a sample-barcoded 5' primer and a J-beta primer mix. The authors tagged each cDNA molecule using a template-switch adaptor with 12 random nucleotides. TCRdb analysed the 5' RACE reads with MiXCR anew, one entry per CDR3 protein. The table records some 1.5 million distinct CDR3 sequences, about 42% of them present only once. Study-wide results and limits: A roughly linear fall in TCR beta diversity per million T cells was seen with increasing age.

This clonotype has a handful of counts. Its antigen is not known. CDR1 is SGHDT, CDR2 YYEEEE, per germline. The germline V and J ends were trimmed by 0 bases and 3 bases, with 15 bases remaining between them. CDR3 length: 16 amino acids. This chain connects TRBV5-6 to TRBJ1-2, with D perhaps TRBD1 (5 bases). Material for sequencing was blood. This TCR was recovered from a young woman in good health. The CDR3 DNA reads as TGTGCCAGCAGCTTGGAGGGTCAGGGTCTCTACTATGGCTACACCTTC. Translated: CASSLEGQGLYYGYTF.